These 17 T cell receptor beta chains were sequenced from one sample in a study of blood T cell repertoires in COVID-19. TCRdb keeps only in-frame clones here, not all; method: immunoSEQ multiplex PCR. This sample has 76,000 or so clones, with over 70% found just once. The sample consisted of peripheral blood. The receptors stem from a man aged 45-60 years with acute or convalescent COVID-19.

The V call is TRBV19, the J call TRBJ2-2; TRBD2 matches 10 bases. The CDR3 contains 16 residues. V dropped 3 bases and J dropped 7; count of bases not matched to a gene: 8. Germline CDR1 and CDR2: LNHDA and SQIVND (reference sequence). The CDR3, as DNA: TGTGCCAGTAGTATTCTCTCAGCGGGAGGGCACGGGGAGCTGTTTTTT. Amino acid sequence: CASSILSAGGHGELFF.

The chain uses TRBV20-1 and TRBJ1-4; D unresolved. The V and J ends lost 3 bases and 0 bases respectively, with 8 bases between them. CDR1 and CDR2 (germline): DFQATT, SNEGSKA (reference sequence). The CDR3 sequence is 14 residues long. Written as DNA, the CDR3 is TGCAGTGCTAGTACCAGAACAACTAATGAAAAACTGTTTTTT. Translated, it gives CSASTRTTNEKLFF.

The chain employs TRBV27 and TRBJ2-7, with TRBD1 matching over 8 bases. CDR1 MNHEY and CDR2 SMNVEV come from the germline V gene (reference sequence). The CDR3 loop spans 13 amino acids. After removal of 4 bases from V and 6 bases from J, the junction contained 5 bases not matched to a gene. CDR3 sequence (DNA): TGTGCCAGCAGTTGGGCCGACAGGGGCGAGCAGTACTTC. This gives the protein CASSWADRGEQYF.

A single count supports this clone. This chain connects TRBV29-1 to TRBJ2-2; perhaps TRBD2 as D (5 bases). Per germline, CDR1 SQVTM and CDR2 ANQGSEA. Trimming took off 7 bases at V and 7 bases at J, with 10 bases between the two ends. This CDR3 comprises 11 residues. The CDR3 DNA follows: TGCAGCGGACTACTAAGCGGGGAGCTGTTTTTT. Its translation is CSGLLSGELFF.

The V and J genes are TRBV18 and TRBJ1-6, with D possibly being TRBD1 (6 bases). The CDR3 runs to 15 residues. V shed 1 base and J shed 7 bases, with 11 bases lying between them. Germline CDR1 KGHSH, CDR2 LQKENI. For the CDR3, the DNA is TGTGCCAGCTCACCACAGCAGGACAGCAATTCACCCCTCCACTTT. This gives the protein CASSPQQDSNSPLHF.

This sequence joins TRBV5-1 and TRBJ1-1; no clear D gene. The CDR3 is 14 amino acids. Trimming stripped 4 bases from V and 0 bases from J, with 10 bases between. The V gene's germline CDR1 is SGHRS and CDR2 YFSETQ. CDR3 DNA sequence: TGCGCCAGCAGCCGCGAGGCGGTGAACACTGAAGCTTTCTTT. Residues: CASSREAVNTEAFF.

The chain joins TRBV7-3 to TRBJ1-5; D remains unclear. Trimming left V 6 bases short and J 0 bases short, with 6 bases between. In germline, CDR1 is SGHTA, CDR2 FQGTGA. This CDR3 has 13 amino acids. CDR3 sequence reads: CASSVFSNQPQHF. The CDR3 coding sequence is TGTGCCAGCAGTGTATTTAGCAATCAGCCCCAGCATTTT.

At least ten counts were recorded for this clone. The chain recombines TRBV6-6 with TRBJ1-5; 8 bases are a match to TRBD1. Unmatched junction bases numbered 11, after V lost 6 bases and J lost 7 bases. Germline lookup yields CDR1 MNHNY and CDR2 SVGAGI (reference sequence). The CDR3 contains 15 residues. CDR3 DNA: TGTGCCAGCAGATTAGATCAGGGGGCATTACAGCCCCAGCATTTT. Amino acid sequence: CASRLDQGALQPQHF.

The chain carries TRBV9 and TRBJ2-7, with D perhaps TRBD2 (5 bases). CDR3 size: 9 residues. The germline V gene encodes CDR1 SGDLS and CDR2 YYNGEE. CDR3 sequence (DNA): TGTGCCAGAAGGACGGCCGGGGAAGTC. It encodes CARRTAGEV.

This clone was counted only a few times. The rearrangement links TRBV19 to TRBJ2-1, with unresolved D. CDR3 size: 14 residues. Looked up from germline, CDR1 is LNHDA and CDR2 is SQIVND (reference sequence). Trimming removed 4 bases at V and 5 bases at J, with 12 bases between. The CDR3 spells CASSSGLSDNEQFF. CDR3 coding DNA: TGTGCCAGTAGTAGTGGGTTAAGCGACAATGAGCAGTTCTTC.

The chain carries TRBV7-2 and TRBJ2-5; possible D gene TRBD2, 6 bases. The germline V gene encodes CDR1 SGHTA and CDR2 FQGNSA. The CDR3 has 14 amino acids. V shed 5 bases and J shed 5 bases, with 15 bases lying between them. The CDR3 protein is CASSTREPRETQYF. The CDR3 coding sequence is TGTGCCAGCAGCACCCGGGAGCCTAGGGAGACCCAGTACTTC.

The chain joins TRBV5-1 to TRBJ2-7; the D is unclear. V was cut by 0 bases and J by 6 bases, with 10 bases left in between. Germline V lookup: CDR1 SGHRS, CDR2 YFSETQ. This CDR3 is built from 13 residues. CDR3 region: CASSLGQDGEQYF. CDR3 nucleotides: TGCGCCAGCAGCTTGGGGCAGGATGGCGAGCAGTACTTC. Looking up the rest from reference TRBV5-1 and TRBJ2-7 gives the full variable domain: KAGVTQTPRYLIKTRGQQVTLSCSPISGHRSVSWYQQTPGQGLQFLFEYFSETQRNKGNFPGRFSGRQFSNSRSEMNVSTLELGDSALYLCASSLGQDGEQYFGPGTRLTVT.

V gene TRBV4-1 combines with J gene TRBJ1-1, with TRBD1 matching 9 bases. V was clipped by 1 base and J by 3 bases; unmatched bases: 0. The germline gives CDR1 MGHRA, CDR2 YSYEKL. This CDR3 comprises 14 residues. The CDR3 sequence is CASSQGTGDTEAFF. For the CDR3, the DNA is TGCGCCAGCAGCCAAGGGACAGGGGACACTGAAGCTTTCTTT.

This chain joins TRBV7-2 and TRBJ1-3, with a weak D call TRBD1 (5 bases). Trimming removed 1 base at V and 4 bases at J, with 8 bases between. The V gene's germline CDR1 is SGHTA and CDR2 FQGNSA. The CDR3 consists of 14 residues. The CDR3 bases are TGTGCCAGCAGCTTAGGCGGGGACGGAAACACCATATATTTT. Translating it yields CASSLGGDGNTIYF.

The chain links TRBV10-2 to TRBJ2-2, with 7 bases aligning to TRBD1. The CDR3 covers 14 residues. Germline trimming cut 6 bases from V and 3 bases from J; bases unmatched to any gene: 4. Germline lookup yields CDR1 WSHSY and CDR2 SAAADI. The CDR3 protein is CASRGGAHTGELFF. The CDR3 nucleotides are TGCGCCAGCAGAGGGGGCGCACACACCGGGGAGCTGTTTTTT.

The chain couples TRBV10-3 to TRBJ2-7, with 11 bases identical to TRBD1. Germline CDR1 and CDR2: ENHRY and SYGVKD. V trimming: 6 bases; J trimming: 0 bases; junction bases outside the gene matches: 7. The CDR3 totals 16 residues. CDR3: CAISEPGTGGSYEQYF. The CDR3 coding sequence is TGTGCCATCAGCGAGCCCGGGACAGGGGGCTCCTACGAGCAGTACTTC.

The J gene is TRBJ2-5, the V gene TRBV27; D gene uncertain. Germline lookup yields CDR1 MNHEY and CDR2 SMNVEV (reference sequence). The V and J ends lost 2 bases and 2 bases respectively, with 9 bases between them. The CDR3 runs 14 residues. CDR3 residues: CASSLVYSQETQYF. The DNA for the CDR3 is TGTGCCAGCAGTTTAGTGTACAGTCAAGAGACCCAGTACTTC.